The rows below give T cell receptor beta chains drawn from one sample of a study of long-term antiretroviral therapy in people with HIV. Libraries were prepared by immunoSEQ multiplex PCR; TCRdb keeps only in-frame clonotypes and omits some of them. The table has tens of thousands of clones, more than 65% seen once; the top ten hold 15% to 20%. This specimen was unsorted PBMCs, taken 0.1 years before starting antiretroviral therapy. The receptors shown here come from a man in his late teens or twenties with HIV. Each CDR3 is given with its conserved first and last residue. A D gene is named only where the DNA matches it firmly. The listing skips clone size in some rows; elsewhere it reads once, few, many or a size class.

size: .
D: .
V: TRBV2
J: TRBJ2-6
DNA: TGTGCCAGCCGCCTAAGGTCCGGCCGCTCTGGGGCCAACGTCCTGACTTTC
CDR3: CASRLRSGRSGANVLTF

size: .
D: .
V: TRBV7-2
J: TRBJ2-5
DNA: TGTGCCAGCAGCCCACTGGCACAGCTCTTGAAGACCCAGTACTTC
CDR3: CASSPLAQLLKTQYF

size: once
D: .
V: TRBV5-1
J: TRBJ2-3
DNA: TGCGCCAGCAGCTTGGTTCAGGGGGGGAGAGATACGCAGTATTTT
CDR3: CASSLVQGGRDTQYF

size: once
D: .
V: TRBV7-2
J: TRBJ2-2
DNA: TGTGCCAGCAGCTTAGGGGAAACGGCCGGGGAGCTGTTTTTT
CDR3: CASSLGETAGELFF

size: .
D: .
V: TRBV5-6
J: TRBJ2-1
DNA: TGTGCCAGCACCCTGGGGTCGCCCTACAATGAGCAGTTCTTC
CDR3: CASTLGSPYNEQFF

size: .
D: .
V: TRBV10-1
J: TRBJ1-1
DNA: TGCGCCAGCAGTGAGTCGAAGAGAGACACTGAAGCTTTCTTT
CDR3: CASSESKRDTEAFF

size: once
D: .
V: TRBV5-4
J: TRBJ2-5
DNA: TGTGCCAGCAGCTCCAGGGGGGAAGAGACCCAGTACTTC
CDR3: CASSSRGEETQYF

size: .
D: .
V: TRBV19
J: TRBJ1-5
DNA: TGTGCCAGTAGTATAAGGTACGGGTTCCAGCCCCAGCATTTT
CDR3: CASSIRYGFQPQHF

size: .
D: .
V: TRBV2
J: TRBJ1-1
DNA: TGTGCCAGCAGTGGACTGGAAGCTTTCTTT
CDR3: CASSGLEAFF

size: .
D: TRBD2
V: TRBV10-3
J: TRBJ2-5
DNA: TGTGCCATCGGAGCGGGGGGGACCCAAGAGACCCAGTACTTC
CDR3: CAIGAGGTQETQYF

size: .
D: .
V: TRBV6-1
J: TRBJ1-1
DNA: TGTGCCAGCAGTGGAGACGGAAAAGCTGAAGCTTTCTTT
CDR3: CASSGDGKAEAFF

size: .
D: .
V: TRBV10-3
J: TRBJ1-5
DNA: TGTGCCATCAGTGAGGGCTGGAATCAGCCCCAGCATTTT
CDR3: CAISEGWNQPQHF

size: .
D: TRBD1
V: TRBV5-1
J: TRBJ1-5
DNA: TGCGCCAGCAGCTCGCAGGGGGCGGTAAATCAGCCCCAGCATTTT
CDR3: CASSSQGAVNQPQHF

size: few
D: TRBD1
V: TRBV10-2
J: TRBJ2-7
DNA: TGCGCCAGCAGTGAAGCCAGGGGGCTTGACGAGCAGTACTTC
CDR3: CASSEARGLDEQYF

size: .
D: .
V: TRBV5-6
J: TRBJ2-7
DNA: TGTGCCAGCAGCTTGGTTGTCTACGAGCAGTACTTC
CDR3: CASSLVVYEQYF

size: once
D: .
V: TRBV5-5
J: TRBJ1-3
DNA: TGTGCCAGCAGCTTGGACTTGATGCGTAGGACTGGAAACACCATATATTTT
CDR3: CASSLDLMRRTGNTIYF